The 29 T cell receptor beta chains in this list originate from one sample, sequenced in a study of shared clonotypes between healthy human individuals. This table comes from immunoSEQ multiplex PCR, and its TCRdb copy is limited to in-frame clones, with some not included. In the table there are millions of clones, approximately 94% of which are singletons. Positively selected for CCR7, the CD45RO-negative cells used as naive CD8 cells excluded terminally differentiated effector memory CD45RA+ cells. Sequenced: naive CD8+ T cells from PBMCs. All receptors derive from a man aged 18 to 30 in good health. Some clones in this sample may be carry-over from other donors' samples.

The J gene is TRBJ1-1, the V gene TRBV4-1; D gene unclear. The CDR3 is made up of 13 amino acids. The germline V and J ends were trimmed by 0 bases and 6 bases, with 8 bases remaining between them. Germline V lookup: CDR1 MGHRA, CDR2 YSYEKL. CDR3 region: CASSQDQAAEAFF. CDR3 nucleotide sequence: TGCGCCAGCAGCCAAGATCAGGCAGCTGAAGCTTTCTTT.

The chain links TRBV11-2 to TRBJ2-1, with D possibly matching TRBD2 (5 bases). The CDR3 is 16 amino acids. V was pared by 5 bases and J by 8 bases, with 22 bases between. Germline assignment: CDR1 SGHAT and CDR2 FQNNGV. CDR3 in amino acids: CASSLLLGAYVDEQFF. CDR3 DNA sequence: TGTGCCAGCAGCCTTCTTCTGGGAGCCTACGTCGATGAGCAGTTCTTC.

This clone was seen once. The chain is built from TRBV7-9 and TRBJ2-1; unclear D gene. CDR3 length: 13 amino acids. Germline V gives CDR1 SEHNR, CDR2 FQNEAQ (reference sequence). Between the trimmed V and J ends, which lost 5 bases and 6 bases, there was a span of 11 bases. CDR3 in amino acids: CASSPPRRNEQFF. The CDR3 coding sequence is TGTGCCAGCAGCCCCCCTCGACGCAATGAGCAGTTCTTC.

The chain has TRBV27 and TRBJ2-1; 8 nucleotides agree with TRBD2. J was trimmed by 4 bases and V by 5 bases; bases with no gene match: 16. Germline V gene data show CDR1 as MNHEY and CDR2 as SMNVEV (reference sequence). This CDR3 spans 18 amino acids. CDR3 region: CASSGIRSGGPKYNEQFF. The DNA of the CDR3 is TGTGCCAGCAGTGGTATCAGGTCGGGAGGGCCGAAATACAATGAGCAGTTCTTC.

V usage is TRBV6-5 and J usage is TRBJ2-7, with 8 positions matching TRBD1. This CDR3 comprises 11 residues. V lost 8 bases to trimming and J lost 3 bases; unmatched junction nucleotides: 0. Germline V gene lookup returns CDR1 MNHEY and CDR2 SVGAGI. The CDR3 DNA sequence: TGTGCCAGCGGACAGGGCTACGAGCAGTACTTC. Protein product: CASGQGYEQYF.

The gene calls are TRBV27 and TRBJ1-2; the D gene is possibly TRBD1 (5 bases). The V and J ends lost 8 bases and 1 base respectively, with 14 bases between them. The CDR3 consists of 14 residues. Germline values: CDR1 MNHEY, CDR2 SMNVEV (reference sequence). This CDR3 is CASRPPGVNYGYTF. The CDR3 region has the DNA TGTGCCAGCCGGCCGCCGGGGGTTAACTATGGCTACACCTTC.

This chain connects TRBV4-2 to TRBJ2-7; D remains unclear. CDR3 length equals 13 residues. V was trimmed by 1 base and J by 2 bases, leaving 6 bases between them. CDR1 and CDR2 from the germline V gene are LGHNA and YNFKEQ. The CDR3 reads CASSQGAPYEQYF. CDR3 in DNA: TGTGCCAGCAGCCAAGGAGCGCCCTACGAGCAGTACTTC.

The CDR3 loop is CASSQDPPPFSGNTIYF. CDR3 in DNA: TGCGCCAGCAGCCAAGACCCCCCTCCCTTCTCTGGAAACACCATATATTTT. The rearrangement joins TRBV4-3 to TRBJ1-3, with D uncertain. The V and J ends lost 0 bases and 0 bases respectively, with 12 bases between them. In germline, CDR1 is LGHNA, CDR2 YSLEER. The CDR3 covers 17 residues.

The V call is TRBV9, the J call TRBJ2-2; the D call may be TRBD1 or TRBD2 (5 bases each). With 6 bases removed from V and 1 base from J, the gap between germline ends came to 13 bases. The CDR3 has 15 residues. Germline values: CDR1 SGDLS, CDR2 YYNGEE. CDR3 coding DNA: TGTGCCAGCAAATCGGGGACCCGGAACACCGGGGAGCTGTTTTTT. It encodes CASKSGTRNTGELFF.

The chain couples TRBV5-6 to TRBJ2-7, with 8 bases identical to TRBD1. Germline trimming cut 3 bases from V and 4 bases from J; bases unmatched to any gene: 6. Per the germline V gene, CDR1 is SGHDT and CDR2 is YYEEEE. The CDR3 has 14 amino acids. The chain's CDR3 is CASSSLQGAYEQYF. DNA for the CDR3: TGTGCCAGCAGCTCCCTTCAGGGGGCTTACGAGCAGTACTTC.

The V and J genes are TRBV19 and TRBJ1-4, with TRBD1 matching 8 bases. CDR1 and CDR2 from the germline V gene are LNHDA and SQIVND (reference sequence). V shed 4 bases and J 8 bases; nucleotides not matched to a gene: 9. The CDR3 covers 15 residues. CDR3 coding DNA: TGTGCCAGTAGTACAGACAGGGGTCCAGGAGAAAAACTGTTTTTT. This codes for CASSTDRGPGEKLFF. Filled out from reference TRBV19 and TRBJ1-4, the complete variable domain reads DGGITQSPKYLFRKEGQNVTLSCEQNLNHDAMYWYRQDPGQGLRLIYYSQIVNDFQKGDIAEGYSVSREKKESFPLTVTSAQKNPTAFYLCASSTDRGPGEKLFFGSGTQLSVL.

This chain links TRBV15 with TRBJ2-1; 8 nucleotides align to TRBD1. V dropped 4 bases and J dropped 7; count of bases not matched to a gene: 9. CDR1 and CDR2 from the germline V gene are LNHNV and YYDKDF (reference sequence). The CDR3 is 15 amino acids. The CDR3 region has the DNA TGTGCCACCAGCACTCGGGACAGGAAGGAAAATGAGCAGTTCTTC. Encoded protein: CATSTRDRKENEQFF.

The chain is built from TRBV19 and TRBJ1-5, with a weak D call TRBD1 (5 bases). The V end was cut by 3 bases, the J end by 5 bases, with 11 bases between. This CDR3 comprises 14 residues. Per germline, CDR1 LNHDA and CDR2 SQIVND (reference sequence). CDR3 sequence (DNA): TGTGCCAGTAGTATGAAGGGGCGGCATCAGCCCCAGCATTTT. This translates into CASSMKGRHQPQHF.

A remark on this clone: The identical CDR3 is also encoded by other nucleotide sequences in the sample. The chain is built from TRBV27 and TRBJ2-1; 11 bases map to TRBD2. Germline V CDR1 and CDR2: MNHEY, SMNVEV (reference sequence). The CDR3 is 15 residues long. The V and J ends lost 2 bases and 4 bases, in that order; junction bases with no gene match: 1. CDR3 sequence: CASSLRTSGYNEQFF. The CDR3 bases are TGTGCCAGCAGTTTAAGGACTAGCGGGTACAATGAGCAGTTCTTC.

CDR3 in DNA: TGCAGCTCCAGGGCAGGGTGGGATGAGCAGTTCTTC. This gives the protein CSSRAGWDEQFF. The rearrangement joins TRBV29-1 to TRBJ2-1; a weak D match, TRBD1 (5 bases). CDR1 is SQVTM and CDR2 is ANQGSEA in the germline V gene. The germline V and J ends were trimmed by 8 bases and 8 bases, with 16 bases remaining between them. The CDR3 is made up of 12 amino acids.

The chain carries TRBV4-1 and TRBJ2-7; 10 bases agree with TRBD1. The V gene end was trimmed by 6 bases and the J gene end by 7 bases; junction bases not matched to a gene: 15. The CDR3 loop spans 16 amino acids. In germline, CDR1 is MGHRA, CDR2 YSYEKL. The DNA for the CDR3 is TGCGCCAGCAGTCCAAGGCTCGGACAGGGGGTTTTTGAGCAGTACTTC. Residues: CASSPRLGQGVFEQYF.

The rearrangement links TRBV10-3 to TRBJ2-1; 8 positions match TRBD1. Germline V CDR1 and CDR2: ENHRY, SYGVKD. This CDR3 contains 15 residues. With 8 bases clipped from V and 6 bases from J, the junction kept 12 bases outside the gene matches. CDR3 in DNA: TGTGCCATCTATTCCGGACAGGGAATCATCAATGAGCAGTTCTTC. This codes for CAIYSGQGIINEQFF.

This clone was seen only once. The same CDR3 is also encoded by other DNA sequences in this sample. V and J are TRBV15 and TRBJ2-7; D gene uncertain. Germline CDR1 is LNHNV and CDR2 is YYDKDF (reference sequence). The CDR3 covers 13 residues. The germline V and J ends were trimmed by 3 bases and 2 bases, with 8 bases remaining between them. CDR3 nucleotide sequence: TGTGCCACCAGCAGGGCCCGGACCTACGAGCAGTACTTC. Protein sequence: CATSRARTYEQYF.

The gene calls are TRBV29-1 and TRBJ1-1; D uncertain. The germline CDR1 and CDR2 sequences are SQVTM and ANQGSEA. The V end was cut by 6 bases, the J end by 5 bases, with 13 bases between. The CDR3 length is 12 residues. In DNA form, the CDR3 reads TGCAGCGTGGGGTTGGAGGGTACTGAAGCTTTCTTT. Translating gives CSVGLEGTEAFF.

This clone has just a few counts. V usage is TRBV7-7 and J usage is TRBJ1-5; no clear D gene. CDR3 length equals 12 residues. The ends were cut back, 6 bases at V and 5 bases at J, with 8 bases in the middle. CDR1 and CDR2 from the germline V gene are SSHAT and FNYEAQ (reference sequence). The DNA of the CDR3 is TGTGCCAGCAGTTCCACGGATCAGCCCCAGCATTTT. Protein sequence: CASSSTDQPQHF. The whole variable domain, filled in from reference TRBV7-7 and TRBJ1-5, reads GAGVSQSPRYKVTKRGQDVTLRCDPISSHATLYWYQQALGQGPEFLTYFNYEAQPDKSGLPSDRFSAERPEGSISTLTIQRTEQRDSAMYRCASSSTDQPQHFGDGTRLSIL.

The chain uses TRBV11-2 and TRBJ1-4, with TRBD1 identical over 9 bases. The J segment lost 3 bases and the V segment lost 4 bases, leaving 6 bases of the junction unmatched. The CDR3 extends over 16 amino acids. Germline assignment: CDR1 SGHAT and CDR2 FQNNGV. Here the CDR3 reads CASSSSTGGANEKLFF. In DNA, the CDR3 is TGTGCCAGCAGCTCTTCGACAGGGGGGGCTAATGAAAAACTGTTTTTT.

This clone was recorded a few times. The genes are TRBV2 and TRBJ1-1; possible D gene TRBD1, 6 bases. The CDR3 runs 12 residues. The V and J ends lost 5 bases and 4 bases respectively, with 8 bases between them. Germline-derived CDR1 and CDR2 are SNHLY and FYNNEI. CDR3: CASSQGTTEAFF. CDR3 DNA: TGTGCCAGCAGTCAGGGGACCACTGAAGCTTTCTTT.

The genes are TRBV28 and TRBJ1-1, with no clear D. Trimming left V 4 bases short and J 6 bases short, with 21 bases between. From germline, CDR1 is MDHEN and CDR2 SYDVKM. The CDR3 spans 16 residues. The CDR3 reads CASSSTAEGSRAEAFF. In nucleotides, the CDR3 is TGTGCCAGCAGTTCGACCGCAGAGGGCTCGAGGGCTGAAGCTTTCTTT.

This sequence joins TRBV7-2 and TRBJ2-5; 12 nucleotides line up with TRBD2. The germline gives CDR1 SGHTA, CDR2 FQGNSA. This CDR3 comprises 18 residues. J was trimmed by 5 bases and V by 5 bases; bases with no gene match: 15. The CDR3 loop is CASSGRPSGRAVEETQYF. CDR3 coding DNA: TGTGCCAGCAGCGGAAGACCTAGCGGGAGGGCCGTTGAGGAGACCCAGTACTTC.

The chain links TRBV28 to TRBJ1-1, with D unresolved. The CDR3 runs to 13 residues. V was cut by 3 bases and J by 4 bases, with 9 bases left in between. In germline, CDR1 is MDHEN, CDR2 SYDVKM. In nucleotides, the CDR3 is TGTGCCAGCAGTTTCGTTACGGGCACTGAAGCTTTCTTT. It encodes CASSFVTGTEAFF.

This clone came up a few times. This rearrangement joins TRBV15 to TRBJ1-3, with D hard to call. This CDR3 has 13 residues. Germline V gene data show CDR1 as LNHNV and CDR2 as YYDKDF (reference sequence). Trimming took 3 bases from V and 3 from J, leaving 6 bases between them. Written as DNA, the CDR3 is TGTGCCACCAGCAGTTCAATTGGAAACACCATATATTTT. It encodes CATSSSIGNTIYF.

The chain employs TRBV5-1 and TRBJ2-7, with TRBD1 as a possible D gene (6 bases). CDR1 and CDR2 (germline): SGHRS, YFSETQ. V shed 1 base and J shed 2 bases, with 10 bases lying between them. The CDR3 contains 14 residues. CDR3 protein: CASSLPDSAYEQYF. The CDR3 nucleotides read TGCGCCAGCAGCTTGCCGGACAGTGCCTACGAGCAGTACTTC.

The chain joins TRBV19 to TRBJ1-2; D not certain. Looked up from germline, CDR1 is LNHDA and CDR2 is SQIVND (reference sequence). The germline V and J ends were trimmed by 5 bases and 6 bases, with 13 bases remaining between them. The CDR3 consists of 13 residues. CDR3 in amino acids: CASSPDRSHGYTF. The CDR3 nucleotides are TGTGCCAGTAGTCCGGACCGTTCGCATGGCTACACCTTC. The variable domain in full, with the rest retrieved from reference TRBV19 and TRBJ1-2, is DGGITQSPKYLFRKEGQNVTLSCEQNLNHDAMYWYRQDPGQGLRLIYYSQIVNDFQKGDIAEGYSVSREKKESFPLTVTSAQKNPTAFYLCASSPDRSHGYTFGSGTRLTVV.

As to this clone: This sample includes further DNA sequences coding for the same CDR3. This chain joins TRBV28 and TRBJ2-5; D may match TRBD1 or TRBD2 (6 bases each). CDR3 size: 14 residues. V dropped 6 bases and J dropped 1 base, with 12 bases sitting between them. The germline CDR1 and CDR2 sequences are MDHEN and SYDVKM. The CDR3 DNA follows: TGTGCCAGCAGCTTAAGGGGGGCCCAAGAGACCCAGTACTTC. Encoded protein: CASSLRGAQETQYF.